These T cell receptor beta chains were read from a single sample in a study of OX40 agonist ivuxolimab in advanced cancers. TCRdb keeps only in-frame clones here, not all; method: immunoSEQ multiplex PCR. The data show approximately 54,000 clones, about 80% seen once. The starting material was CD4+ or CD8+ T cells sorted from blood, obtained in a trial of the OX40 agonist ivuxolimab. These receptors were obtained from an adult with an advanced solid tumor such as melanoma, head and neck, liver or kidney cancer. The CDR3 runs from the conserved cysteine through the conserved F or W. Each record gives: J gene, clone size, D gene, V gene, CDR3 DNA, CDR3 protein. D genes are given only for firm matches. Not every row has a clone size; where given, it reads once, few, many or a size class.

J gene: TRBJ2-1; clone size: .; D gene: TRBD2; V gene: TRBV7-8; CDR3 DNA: TGTGCCAGCAGCTCCCTCGGACTAGCGGGGAATGAGCAGTTCTTC; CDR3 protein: CASSSLGLAGNEQFF
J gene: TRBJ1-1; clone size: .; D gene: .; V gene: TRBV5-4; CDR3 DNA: TGTGCCAGCAGCTTGCGGGGGACTACTGAAGCTTTCTTT; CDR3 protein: CASSLRGTTEAFF
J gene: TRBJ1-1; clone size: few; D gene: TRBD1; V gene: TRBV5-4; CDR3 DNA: TGTGCCAGCAGCTTTGGACAGGGCGACACTGAAGCTTTCTTT; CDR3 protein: CASSFGQGDTEAFF
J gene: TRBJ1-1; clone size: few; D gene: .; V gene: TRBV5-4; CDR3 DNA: TGTGCCAGCAGCTTCAGGGACACTGAAGCTTTCTTT; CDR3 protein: CASSFRDTEAFF
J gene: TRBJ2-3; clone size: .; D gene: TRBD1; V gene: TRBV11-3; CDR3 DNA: TGTGCCAGCAGCTTAGCGGGGACAGGATATACGCAGTACTTT; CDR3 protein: CASSLAGTGYTQYF
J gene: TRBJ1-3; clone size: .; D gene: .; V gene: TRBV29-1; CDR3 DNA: TGCAGCGTGTCGGCTAGCTCTGGAAACACCATATATTTT; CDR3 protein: CSVSASSGNTIYF
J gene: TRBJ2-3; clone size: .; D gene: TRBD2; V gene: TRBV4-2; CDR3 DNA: TGTGCCAGCAGCCAAGATTCAGGACTAGCGTGGAGTACGCAGTATTTT; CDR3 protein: CASSQDSGLAWSTQYF
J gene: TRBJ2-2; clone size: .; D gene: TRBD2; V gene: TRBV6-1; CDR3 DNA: TGTGCCAGCAGTAGGGCGGGGAGGGACACCGGGGAGCTGTTTTTT; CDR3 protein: CASSRAGRDTGELFF
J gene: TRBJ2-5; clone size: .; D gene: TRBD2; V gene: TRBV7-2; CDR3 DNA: TGTGCCAGCAGCCCCAACGGGAGGGAGCGAGAGACCCAGTACTTC; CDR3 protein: CASSPNGRERETQYF
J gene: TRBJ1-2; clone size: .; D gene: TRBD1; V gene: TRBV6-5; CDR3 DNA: TGTGCCAGCAGTTACACCCGGACAGGCCTTGACTATGGCTACACCTTC; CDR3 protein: CASSYTRTGLDYGYTF
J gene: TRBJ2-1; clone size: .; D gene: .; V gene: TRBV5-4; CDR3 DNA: TGTGCCAGCAGCCAGACAGGACGGAGGTCTTTTCTTAATGAGCAGTTCTTC; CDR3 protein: CASSQTGRRSFLNEQFF
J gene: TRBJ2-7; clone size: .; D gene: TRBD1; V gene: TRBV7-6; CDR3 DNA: TGTGCCAGCAGCTTAGGTCGGGACAGGGAGTACGAGCAGTACTTC; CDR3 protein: CASSLGRDREYEQYF
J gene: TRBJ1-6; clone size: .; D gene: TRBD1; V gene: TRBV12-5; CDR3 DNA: TGTGCTAGTGTCCCGCACAGGGGGGACTCCTATAATTCACCCCTCCACTTT; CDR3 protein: CASVPHRGDSYNSPLHF
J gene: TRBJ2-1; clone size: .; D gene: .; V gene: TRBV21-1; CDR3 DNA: TGTGCCAGCGTGACGGGGAGACTAGCGGGGGGGCAGGGTGAGCAGTTCTTC; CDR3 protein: CASVTGRLAGGQGEQFF
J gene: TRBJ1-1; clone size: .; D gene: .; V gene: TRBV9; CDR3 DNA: TGTGCCAGCAGCGTAGACGGCGGAAACACTGAAGCTTTCTTT; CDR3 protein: CASSVDGGNTEAFF
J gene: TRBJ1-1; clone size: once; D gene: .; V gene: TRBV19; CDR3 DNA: TGTGCCAGTAGTATTCTAAGCACTGAAGCTTTCTTT; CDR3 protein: CASSILSTEAFF
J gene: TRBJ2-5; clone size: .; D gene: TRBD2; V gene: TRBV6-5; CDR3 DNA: TGTGCCAGCAGGGTAGCGGGGGGACAAGAGACCCAGTACTTC; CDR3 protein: CASRVAGGQETQYF
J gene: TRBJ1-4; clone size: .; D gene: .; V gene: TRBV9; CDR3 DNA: TGTGCCAGCAGCCGGGACGCCCGAAGAGAGGAAAAACTGTTTTTT; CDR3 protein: CASSRDARREEKLFF
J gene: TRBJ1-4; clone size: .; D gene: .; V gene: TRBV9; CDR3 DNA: TGTGCCAGCAGCCCGACAGGAGACAATGAAAAACTGTTTTTT; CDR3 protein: CASSPTGDNEKLFF
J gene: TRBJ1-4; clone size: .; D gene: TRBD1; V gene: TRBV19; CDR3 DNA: TGTGCCAGTAGTGAGGACAGGGGTCCCGAAAAACTGTTTTTT; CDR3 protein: CASSEDRGPEKLFF
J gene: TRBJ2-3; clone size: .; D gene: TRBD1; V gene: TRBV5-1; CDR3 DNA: TGCGCCAGCAGCTTGGGGCAGGGGGATTGGGATACGCAGTATTTT; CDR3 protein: CASSLGQGDWDTQYF
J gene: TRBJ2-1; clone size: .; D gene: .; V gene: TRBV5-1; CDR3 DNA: TGCGCCAGCAGCTTAGAAGGGCAGCAAAACAATGAGCAGTTCTTC; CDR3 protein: CASSLEGQQNNEQFF
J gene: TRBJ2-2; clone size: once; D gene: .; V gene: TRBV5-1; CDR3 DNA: TGCGCCAGCAGCGGGGGACTTGACGGGGAGCTGTTTTTT; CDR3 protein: CASSGGLDGELFF
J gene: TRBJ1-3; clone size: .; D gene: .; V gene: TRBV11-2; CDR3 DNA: TGTGCCAGCAGCGAGGGAAACACCATATATTTT; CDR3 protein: CASSEGNTIYF
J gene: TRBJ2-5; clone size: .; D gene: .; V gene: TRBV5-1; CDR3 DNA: TGCGCCAGCAGCTTGGCCGGTAGGGGGGCGCGCTCAGAGACCCAGTACTTC; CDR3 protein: CASSLAGRGARSETQYF
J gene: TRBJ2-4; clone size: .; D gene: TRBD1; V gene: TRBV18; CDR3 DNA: TGTGCCAGCTCCCCCACTGCCGGGACAGGGATTGGGGCCAAAAACATTCAGTACTTC; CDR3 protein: CASSPTAGTGIGAKNIQYF
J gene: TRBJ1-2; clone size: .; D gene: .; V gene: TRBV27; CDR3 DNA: TGTGCCAGCAGTTCCTCGACAGCGAGGGGCTACACCTTC; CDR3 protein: CASSSSTARGYTF
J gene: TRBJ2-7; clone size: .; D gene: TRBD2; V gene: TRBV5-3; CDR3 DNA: TGTGCCAGAAGCAAAAAGGGACTAGCCATCTCCTACGAGCAGTACTTC; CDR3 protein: CARSKKGLAISYEQYF
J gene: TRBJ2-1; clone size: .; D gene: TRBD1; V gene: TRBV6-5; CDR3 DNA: TGTGCCAGCCCATGGAGGACAGGGGATAGCAATGAGCAGTTCTTC; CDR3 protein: CASPWRTGDSNEQFF
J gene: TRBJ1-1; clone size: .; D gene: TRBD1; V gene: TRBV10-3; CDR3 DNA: TGTGCCATCAGTGAGTCCCCCCGGACAGGGCAGAACACTGAAGCTTTCTTT; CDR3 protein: CAISESPRTGQNTEAFF
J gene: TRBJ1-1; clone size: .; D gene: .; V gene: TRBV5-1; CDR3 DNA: TGCGCCAGCCGACGGATAATAGATGCTGAAGCTTTCTTT; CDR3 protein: CASRRIIDAEAFF
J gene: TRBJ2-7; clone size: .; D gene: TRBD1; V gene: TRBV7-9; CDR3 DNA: TGTGCCAGCAGCTTAGGAGGGACAGGCTACGAGCAGTACTTC; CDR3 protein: CASSLGGTGYEQYF
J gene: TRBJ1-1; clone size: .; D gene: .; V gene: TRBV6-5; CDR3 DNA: TGTGCCAGCAACCTTGGGAGGAACACTGAAGCTTTCTTT; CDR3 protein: CASNLGRNTEAFF
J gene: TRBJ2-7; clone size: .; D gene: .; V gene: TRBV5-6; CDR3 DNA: TGTGCCAGCAGCCCCGGGACGCTAGCAAGTGATTTGAACTTC; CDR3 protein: CASSPGTLASDLNF
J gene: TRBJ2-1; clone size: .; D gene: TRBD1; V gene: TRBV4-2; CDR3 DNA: TGTGCCAGCAGCCAAGGGACAGGGTTAACCTACAATGAGCAGTTCTTC; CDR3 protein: CASSQGTGLTYNEQFF
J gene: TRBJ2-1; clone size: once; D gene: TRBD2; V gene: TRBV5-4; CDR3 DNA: TGTGCCAGCAGTAGCGGGGGGGCCTACAATGAGCAGTTCTTC; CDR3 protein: CASSSGGAYNEQFF
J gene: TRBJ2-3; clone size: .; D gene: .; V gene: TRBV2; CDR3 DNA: TGTGCCAGCAGGCGCGCGGAGGCCCCAACAGATACGCAGTATTTT; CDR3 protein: CASRRAEAPTDTQYF
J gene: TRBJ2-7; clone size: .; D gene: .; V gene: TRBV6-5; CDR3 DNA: TGTGCCAGCGCGGCGCCGTACGAGCAGTACTTC; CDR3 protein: CASAAPYEQYF
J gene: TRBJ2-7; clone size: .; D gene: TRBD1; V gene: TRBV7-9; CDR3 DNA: TGTGCCAGCAGCTTAGTCGGGACAGGGGGGATAGCCTACGAGCAGTACTTC; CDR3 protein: CASSLVGTGGIAYEQYF
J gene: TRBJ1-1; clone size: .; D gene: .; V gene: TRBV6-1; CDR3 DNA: TGTGCCATCAGTGATGGGATCCCTGAAGCTTTCTTT; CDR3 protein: CAISDGIPEAFF
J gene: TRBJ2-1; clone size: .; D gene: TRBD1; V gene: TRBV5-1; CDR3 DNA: TGCGCCAGCAGCCTACAGGGACAGGGGCTACTCGATGAGCAGTTCTTC; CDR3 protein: CASSLQGQGLLDEQFF